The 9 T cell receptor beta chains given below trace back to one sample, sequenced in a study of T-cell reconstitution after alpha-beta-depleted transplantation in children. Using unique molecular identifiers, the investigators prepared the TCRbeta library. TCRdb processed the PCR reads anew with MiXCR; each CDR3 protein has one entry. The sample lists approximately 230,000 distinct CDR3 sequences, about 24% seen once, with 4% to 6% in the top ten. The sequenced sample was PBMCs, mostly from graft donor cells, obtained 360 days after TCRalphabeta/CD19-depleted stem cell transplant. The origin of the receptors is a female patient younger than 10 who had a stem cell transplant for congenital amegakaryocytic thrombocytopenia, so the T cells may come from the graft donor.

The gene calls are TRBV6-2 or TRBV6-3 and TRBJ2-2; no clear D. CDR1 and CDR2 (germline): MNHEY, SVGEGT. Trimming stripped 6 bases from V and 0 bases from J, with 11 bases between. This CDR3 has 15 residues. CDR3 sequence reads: CASRRRPTNTGELFF. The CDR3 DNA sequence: TGTGCCAGCAGGAGAAGACCAACGAACACCGGGGAGCTGTTTTTT.

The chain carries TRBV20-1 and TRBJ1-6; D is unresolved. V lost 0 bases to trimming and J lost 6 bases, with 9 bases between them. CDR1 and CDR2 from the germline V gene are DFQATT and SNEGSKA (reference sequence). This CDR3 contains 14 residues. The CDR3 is CSARDRYLNSPLHF. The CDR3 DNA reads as TGCAGTGCTAGAGATCGGTACCTTAATTCACCCCTCCACTTT.

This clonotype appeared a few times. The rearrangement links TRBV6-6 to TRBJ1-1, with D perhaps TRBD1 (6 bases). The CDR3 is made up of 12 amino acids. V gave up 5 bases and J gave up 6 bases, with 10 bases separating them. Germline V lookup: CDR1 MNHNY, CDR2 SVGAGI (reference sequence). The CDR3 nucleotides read TGTGCCAGCAGTAATGGGGGCCCTGAAGCTTTCTTT. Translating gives CASSNGGPEAFF.

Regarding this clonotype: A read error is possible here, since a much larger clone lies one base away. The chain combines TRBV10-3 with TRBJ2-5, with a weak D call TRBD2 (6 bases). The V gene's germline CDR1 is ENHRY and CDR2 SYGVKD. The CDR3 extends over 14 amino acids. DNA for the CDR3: TGTGGCATCAGGGCTTCCAACGGGAGAGAGACCCAGTACTTC. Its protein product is CGIRASNGRETQYF.

This CDR3 reads CASSLTGTSEETQYF. As DNA, the CDR3 is TGTGCCAGCAGCTTAACAGGGACTAGCGAAGAGACCCAGTACTTC. V is TRBV7-3 and J is TRBJ2-5; TRBD2 aligns across 10 bases. Germline trimming cut 0 bases from V and 3 bases from J; bases unmatched to any gene: 1. The CDR3 consists of 15 residues. In germline, CDR1 is SGHTA, CDR2 FQGTGA.

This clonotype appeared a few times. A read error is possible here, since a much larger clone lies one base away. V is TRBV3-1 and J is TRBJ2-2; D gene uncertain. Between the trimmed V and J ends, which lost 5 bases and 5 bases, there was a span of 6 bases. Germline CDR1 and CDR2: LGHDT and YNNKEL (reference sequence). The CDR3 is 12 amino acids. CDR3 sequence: CASSKTTGELFF. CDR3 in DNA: TGTGCCAGCAGCAAGACGACCGGGGAGCTGTTTTTT. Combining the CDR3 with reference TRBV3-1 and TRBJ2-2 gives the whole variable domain DTAVSQTPKYLVTQMGNDKSIKCEQNLGHDTMYWYKQDSKKFLKIMFSYNNKELIINETVPNRFSPKSPDKAHLNLHINSLELGDSAVYFCASSKTTGELFFGEGSRLTVL.

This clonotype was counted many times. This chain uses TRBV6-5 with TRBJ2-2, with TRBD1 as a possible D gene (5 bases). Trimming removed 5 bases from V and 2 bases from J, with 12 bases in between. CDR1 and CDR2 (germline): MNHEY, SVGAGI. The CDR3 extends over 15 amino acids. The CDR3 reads CASSHDSDNTGELFF. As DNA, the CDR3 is TGTGCCAGCAGTCACGACAGCGACAACACCGGGGAGCTGTTTTTT.

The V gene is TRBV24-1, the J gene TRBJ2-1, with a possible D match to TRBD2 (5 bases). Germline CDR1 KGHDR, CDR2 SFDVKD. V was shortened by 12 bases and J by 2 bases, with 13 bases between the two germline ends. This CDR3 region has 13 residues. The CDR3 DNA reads TGTGCCGCGACCACCGGGGCCTACAATGAGCAGTTCTTC. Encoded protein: CAATTGAYNEQFF.

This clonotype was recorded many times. The CDR3 loop reads CASSIGGSGYTF. The CDR3 nucleotides are TGTGCCAGCAGTATCGGGGGCTCTGGCTACACCTTC. The chain recombines TRBV25-1 with TRBJ1-2; D might be TRBD1 (6 bases). The CDR3 totals 12 residues. The V end was cut by 5 bases, the J end by 7 bases, with 11 bases between. The germline CDR1 and CDR2 sequences are MGHDK and SYGVNS.